This T cell receptor beta chain was retrieved from a study of radiotherapy plus CTLA-4 blockade in lung cancer (dated by TCRdb to 2017 to 2018). Looking at the study overall: Among the enrolled patients, roughly 17% had an objective response, and roughly 30% reached disease control. The paper as a whole reports these results and caveats: Early dynamic changes in blood T cell clones, together with increased serum interferon-beta after radiation, were reported as the strongest predictors of response. After treatment with radiotherapy and ipilimumab, TCR clones that came from tumors expanded in the peripheral blood.

The study evaluated CTLA-4 blockade (ipilimumab) given together with focal radiation therapy in patients who had chemo-refractory metastatic non-small-cell lung cancer. The library was made by the immunoSEQ multiplex PCR assay. TCRdb provides this immuneACCESS table in a form limited to in-frame rearrangements. Some clones are lacking; in checked studies, under half of them reflect an unresolved V gene, and why the rest are absent is not known. For this sample the table gives roughly 73,000 clones, of which roughly 84% were detected only once. The ten top clones hold roughly two fifths of the sample. The CDR3 goes from the cysteine to the phenylalanine over 13 residues. The entry retains the CDR3 DNA only, 39 bases that are in frame from base 1. V lost 3 bases and J lost 8 bases; the stretch between them is 11 bases long. Via the germline V gene, CDR1 is MDHEN and CDR2 SYDVKM. As to this clone: Which antigen it targets is not known. No base-level quality is on record; no much larger clone is a single base apart.

The input for sequencing was peripheral blood, taken from a patient treated with radiotherapy plus ipilimumab. This TCR was sampled from a human donor with non-small cell lung cancer that progressed on radiotherapy plus ipilimumab. The V and J genes are TRBV28 and TRBJ2-1, and possibly TRBD1, on 5 matching bases. The base sequence is TGTGCCAGCAGTTTCAGGGATGGGGATGAGCAGTTCTTC. The translation is CASSFRDGDEQFF.